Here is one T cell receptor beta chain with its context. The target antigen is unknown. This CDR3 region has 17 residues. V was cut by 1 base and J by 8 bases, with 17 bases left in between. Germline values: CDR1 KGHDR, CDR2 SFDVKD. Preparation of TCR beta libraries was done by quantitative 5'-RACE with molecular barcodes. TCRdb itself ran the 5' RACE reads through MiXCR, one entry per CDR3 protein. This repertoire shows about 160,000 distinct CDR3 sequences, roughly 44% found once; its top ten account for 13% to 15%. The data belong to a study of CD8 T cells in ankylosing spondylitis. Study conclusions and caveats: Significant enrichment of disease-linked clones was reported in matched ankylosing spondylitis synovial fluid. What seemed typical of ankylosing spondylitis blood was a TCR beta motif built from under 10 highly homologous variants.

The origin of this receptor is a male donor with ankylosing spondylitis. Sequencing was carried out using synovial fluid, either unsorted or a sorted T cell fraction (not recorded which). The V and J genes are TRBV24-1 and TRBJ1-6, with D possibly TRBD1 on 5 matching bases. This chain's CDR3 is CATSDLRCAGCHSPLHF. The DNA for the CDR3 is TGTGCCACCAGTGATTTACGGTGCGCAGGGTGTCATTCACCCCTCCACTTT.